The sequence of this T cell receptor (beta chain) was determined in a study of identifying expanded T cells in peripheral blood. Unmatched junction bases numbered 11, after V lost 8 bases and J lost 5 bases. Germline values: CDR1 LNHNV, CDR2 YYDKDF (reference sequence). CDR3 size: 15 residues. Measured with immunoSEQ multiplex PCR; TCRdb has only the in-frame clones, and not every one. The data show about 80,000 clones, more than 75% seen once. The sequenced material came from blood. The chain has TRBV15 and TRBJ2-5, with TRBD2 identical over 10 bases. The clonotype originates from a person aged 18-69 years in good health. The CDR3 coding sequence is TGTGCCACCCGCCCCCTAGCGGGGGATCGCGAGACCCAGTACTTC. It specifies CATRPLAGDRETQYF.